The rows below give T cell receptor beta chains drawn from one sample of a study of T-cell memory formation after mild COVID-19. Each CDR3 protein gets one entry after TCRdb re-called the 5' RACE reads with MiXCR. This sample has 350,000 or so distinct CDR3 sequences; approximately 13% occur once, and the top ten carry roughly 23%. The sequenced sample consisted of PBMCs or a T cell subset sorted from them (not recorded which). The receptors shown here come from a man between 18 and 35 years old who had mild COVID-19 (a few samples of this study predate the infection). Cell type and time point are not known. The CDR3 runs from the conserved cysteine through the conserved F or W. The D gene is left open where the match is weak. Clone size appears in some rows only: once, few, many, or a class for an expanded clone.

clone_size	v_call	d_call	j_call	cdr3_aa
few	TRBV3-1	.	TRBJ2-1	CASSQPGEVNEQFF
.	TRBV27	TRBD1	TRBJ2-2	CASNPTGLPGELFF
.	TRBV5-1	.	TRBJ1-1	CASSADSMNTEAFF
few	TRBV7-3	TRBD1	TRBJ2-5	CASSLKGTGGRETQYF
.	TRBV7-2	TRBD2	TRBJ2-7	CASSLASTSGGLYEQYF
few	TRBV7-2	.	TRBJ2-3	CASSRTRASTDTQYF
many	TRBV5-1	TRBD2	TRBJ2-1	CASSLSFRGGRDEQFF
.	TRBV12-3/TRBV12-4	.	TRBJ2-5	CASSFRQETQYF
.	TRBV15	TRBD2	TRBJ2-5	CATSRVLVGLAGGPETQYF
.	TRBV5-5	.	TRBJ1-4	CASSLRLNRTNEKLFF
few	TRBV5-1	.	TRBJ1-6	CASSLASSGGGDNSPLHF
few	TRBV5-1	.	TRBJ2-3	CASTLMTASTDTQYF
few	TRBV7-2	.	TRBJ1-6	CASSLAEATLHF
.	TRBV12-3/TRBV12-4	TRBD2	TRBJ2-7	CASSLRSGGAPYEQYF
few	TRBV29-1	TRBD1	TRBJ2-2	CSVVGTGLTGELFF
few	TRBV4-3	.	TRBJ1-3	CASSQDLGFYSGNTIYF
few	TRBV7-9	.	TRBJ1-1	CASREGDNTEAFF
.	TRBV7-8	.	TRBJ1-1	CASSHRSGRGRTEAFF
few	TRBV7-9	.	TRBJ2-1	CASGLEGGYYNEQFF
.	TRBV7-6	.	TRBJ2-7	CASSLSGVTYEQYF
few	TRBV4-2	.	TRBJ1-6	CASRHYLASNNSPLHF
few	TRBV7-9	TRBD1	TRBJ1-2	CASSFTGGVGGYTF
few	TRBV4-2	.	TRBJ1-2	CASSQRNWLGGYTF
few	TRBV12-3/TRBV12-4	.	TRBJ2-7	CASSYRRSYEQYF
few	TRBV7-9	.	TRBJ2-3	CASSLGPLSDTQYF
few	TRBV7-8	.	TRBJ1-4	CASSLRRVGARGEKLFF
few	TRBV30	.	TRBJ1-5	CAWSWSEGNQPQHF
.	TRBV4-3	.	TRBJ2-3	CASSQGTDNTDTQYF